These 5 T cell receptor beta chains originate from one sample sequenced in a study of blood T cell repertoires in COVID-19. Data came from immunoSEQ multiplex PCR; TCRdb stores just in-frame clones and leaves some out. The table lists 250,000 to 350,000 clones, 88% of them singletons. The sample comprised peripheral blood. The receptors were gathered from a woman in her forties or fifties with active or convalescent COVID-19.

This rearrangement joins TRBV30 to TRBJ2-7, with 8 nucleotides matching TRBD1. Germline loops: CDR1 GTSNPN, CDR2 SVGIG (reference sequence). The CDR3 runs 11 residues. The junction had 2 bases not matched to a gene; V was cut back by 6 bases and J by 4 bases. CDR3 region: CACTGGYEQYF. Here the CDR3 DNA reads TGTGCCTGCACAGGGGGGTACGAGCAGTACTTC.

The V gene is TRBV7-9, the J gene TRBJ1-3; 8 positions match TRBD1. From germline, CDR1 is SEHNR and CDR2 FQNEAQ (reference sequence). This CDR3 is built from 16 residues. J was trimmed by 0 bases and V by 2 bases; bases with no gene match: 3. The CDR3 is CASSLTGGYSGNTIYF. The CDR3, as DNA: TGTGCCAGCAGCTTAACAGGGGGGTACTCTGGAAACACCATATATTTT.

The CDR3 protein is CASGTGTDHKFKDEQFF. The CDR3 region has the DNA TGTGCTAGTGGCACCGGGACAGATCACAAGTTCAAAGATGAGCAGTTCTTC. The chain uses TRBV12-5 and TRBJ2-1, with 7 nucleotides matching TRBD1. CDR1 is LGHNT and CDR2 is FRNRAP in the germline V gene. The CDR3 loop spans 17 amino acids. J was trimmed by 8 bases and V by 6 bases; bases with no gene match: 19.

The genes are TRBV9 and TRBJ1-2; no clear D. The germline gives CDR1 SGDLS, CDR2 YYNGEE. Trimming removed 4 bases from V and 5 bases from J, with 6 bases in between. The CDR3 has 11 amino acids. Here the CDR3 DNA reads TGTGCCAGCAGCCGAGGTTATGGCTACACCTTC. Its translation: CASSRGYGYTF.

The chain links TRBV9 to TRBJ1-5; D is possibly TRBD1 (5 bases). The CDR3 runs 16 residues. Germline assignment: CDR1 SGDLS and CDR2 YYNGEE. The germline V and J ends were trimmed by 0 bases and 4 bases, with 14 bases remaining between them. The CDR3 nucleotides read TGTGCCAGCAGCGTAGGTCCGGGAGGGGCAAATCAGCCCCAGCATTTT. Its translation: CASSVGPGGANQPQHF.